The rows below give T cell receptor beta chains drawn from one sample of a study of neurological immune-mediated disorders. TCRdb re-analysed the 5' RACE reads in MiXCR, keeping a single row per CDR3 protein. This repertoire shows roughly 61,000 distinct CDR3 sequences, about 25% found once; its top ten account for 4.6%. The sample consisted of PBMCs. The receptors were sampled from a man between 60 and 75 years old with HTLV-1-associated myelopathy (HAM/TSP). Both conserved end residues are part of each CDR3. A D gene is named only where the DNA matches it firmly. Some rows mark clone size as missing; the rest say once, few, many or name a class of expanded clone.

clone_size j_call d_call v_call cdr3_nt cdr3_aa
many TRBJ1-3 TRBD1 TRBV4-1 TGCGCCAGCAGCCGAACAGGGGGAGAATCAAACACCATATATTTT CASSRTGGESNTIYF
few TRBJ2-7 TRBD1 TRBV7-9 TGTGCCAGCAGTGGACAGGGGACGACCTACGAGCAGTACTTC CASSGQGTTYEQYF
many TRBJ2-3 - TRBV5-1 TGCGCCAGCAGCAGGGACCAGGCCACAGATACGCAGTATTTT CASSRDQATDTQYF
many TRBJ2-2 TRBD1 TRBV2 TGTGCCAGCAGCGCCGGGACAGGGTACACCGGGGAGCTGTTTTTT CASSAGTGYTGELFF
- TRBJ2-2 - TRBV15 TGTGCCACCCGGGACTTTAACACCGGGGAGCTGTTTTTT CATRDFNTGELFF
many TRBJ2-7 - TRBV5-1 TGCGCCAGCAGCCTCGGCGGAGGGGCGAACCACGAGCAGTACTTC CASSLGGGANHEQYF
- TRBJ2-3 TRBD2 TRBV20-1 TGCAGTGCTTCGCATAGTCTAGCGGGAGTAGATACGCAGTATTTT CSASHSLAGVDTQYF
many TRBJ2-7 - TRBV27 TGTGCCAGCAGTCCCCGCGGGTTCTACGAGCAGTACTTC CASSPRGFYEQYF
many TRBJ1-2 - TRBV29-1 TGCAGCGTTGAGGTGGGGCGACGAGGCTCTTACACCTTC CSVEVGRRGSYTF
many TRBJ2-1 - TRBV11-3 TGTGCCAGCAGCGTCTCCGGGACTTACAATGAGCAGTTCTTC CASSVSGTYNEQFF